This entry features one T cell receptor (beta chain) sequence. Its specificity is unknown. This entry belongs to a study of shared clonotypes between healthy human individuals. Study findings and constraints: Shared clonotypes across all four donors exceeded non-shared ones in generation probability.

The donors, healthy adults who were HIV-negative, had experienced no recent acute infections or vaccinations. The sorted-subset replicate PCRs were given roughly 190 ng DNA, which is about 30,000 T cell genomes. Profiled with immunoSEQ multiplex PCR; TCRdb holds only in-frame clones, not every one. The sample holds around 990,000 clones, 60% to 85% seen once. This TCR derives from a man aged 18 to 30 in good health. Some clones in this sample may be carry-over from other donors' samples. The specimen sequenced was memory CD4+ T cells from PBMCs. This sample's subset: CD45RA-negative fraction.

The CDR3 nucleotides read TGCGCCAGCAGCTCGCCTAGCGGGAGACTAACCTGGACCGGGGAGCTGTTTTTT. Translated: CASSSPSGRLTWTGELFF. V and J are TRBV5-1 and TRBJ2-2; 10 positions agree with TRBD2. This CDR3 region has 18 residues. Trimming removed 3 bases from V and 5 bases from J; junction bases left unmatched: 13. Germline V gene sequence: CDR1 SGHRS, CDR2 YFSETQ.